Below, 13 T cell receptor beta chains from the same sample are listed, as sequenced in a study of relationships among human T cell subsets. The T cell receptor alpha and beta CDR3 regions were amplified from mRNA by semiquantitative ARM-PCR. Tagged nested gene-specific primers were used first, then communal superprimers amplified exponentially. TCRdb analysed the multiplex PCR reads with MiXCR anew, one entry per CDR3 protein. The sample lists more than 7,000 distinct CDR3 sequences, 45% to 65% occurring once. The CD45RA-negative fraction was bead-selected with anti-CD45RO to obtain memory T cells. Sequencing input: memory T cells sorted from blood. The receptors were sampled from a middle-aged man in good health.

The chain employs TRBV11-2 and TRBJ2-7; D gene uncertain. Germline CDR1 and CDR2: SGHAT and FQNNGV. V lost 2 bases, J lost 0 bases, and 8 bases lay in between. This CDR3 is 14 amino acids long. The CDR3 DNA follows: TGTGCCAGCAGCTTAAGCACTTACTCCTACGAGCAGTACTTC. Amino acid sequence: CASSLSTYSYEQYF.

The gene calls are TRBV5-6 and TRBJ2-3, with D unclear. CDR3 size: 12 residues. Germline values: CDR1 SGHDT, CDR2 YYEEEE. V was shortened by 3 bases and J by 7 bases, with 9 bases between the two germline ends. Here the CDR3 reads CASSSSVYTQYF. The CDR3, as DNA: TGTGCCAGCAGCTCATCAGTCTATACGCAGTATTTT.

The rearrangement links TRBV11-2 to TRBJ2-2; no clear D gene. Trimming removed 5 bases at V and 4 bases at J, with 8 bases between. Looked up from germline, CDR1 is SGHAT and CDR2 is FQNNGV. CDR3 length: 13 amino acids. The CDR3 sequence is CASSTQGTGELFF. CDR3 bases: TGTGCCAGCAGCACCCAAGGCACCGGGGAGCTGTTTTTT. The complete variable domain, with remaining parts taken from reference TRBV11-2 and TRBJ2-2, reads EAGVAQSPRYKIIEKRQSVAFWCNPISGHATLYWYQQILGQGPKLLIQFQNNGVVDDSQLPKDRFSAERLKGVDSTLKIQPAKLEDSAVYLCASSTQGTGELFFGEGSRLTVL.

Notes on this clonotype: The CDR3 does not end in the conserved phenylalanine or tryptophan, so this is likely a read error. The rearrangement links TRBV5-6 to TRBJ2-5; 8 bases align to TRBD1. There are 15 residues in the CDR3. Trimming at V came to 3 bases and at J to 4 bases, leaving 8 bases not matched to a gene. Germline V lookup: CDR1 SGHDT, CDR2 YYEEEE. CDR3 nucleotides: TGTGCCAGCAGCTCTACGGACAGGGATACAGAGACCCAGTACTCC. Its translation is CASSSTDRDTETQYS.

V and J are TRBV12-3 or TRBV12-4 and TRBJ2-1; either TRBD1 or TRBD2 may fit D (6 bases each). The V end was cut by 1 base, the J end by 12 bases, with 16 bases between. CDR3 length: 14 amino acids. The CDR3 region is CASSLGWGAHGQFF. The CDR3 region has the DNA TGTGCCAGCAGTTTAGGTTGGGGGGCACACGGGCAGTTCTTC.

This chain connects TRBV6-5 to TRBJ2-7; unclear D gene. Near its end, the DNA agrees better with TRBJ2-5, so the J call may be wrong. This CDR3 has 11 residues. Germline V gives CDR1 MNHEY, CDR2 SVGAGI. CDR3 nucleotides: TGTGCCAGCAGCAACGGAGAGACCCAGTACTTC. Translated, it gives CASSNGETQYF.

The genes are TRBV18 and TRBJ2-5, with a possible D match to TRBD2 (7 bases). V shed 1 base and J shed 2 bases, with 14 bases lying between them. The CDR3 has 16 amino acids. Germline V CDR1 and CDR2: KGHSH, LQKENI. Here the CDR3 reads CASSPRQAGEQETQYF. CDR3 nucleotide sequence: TGTGCCAGCTCACCACGACAGGCGGGGGAACAAGAGACCCAGTACTTC.

In regard to this clonotype: Likely a read error: the CDR3 ends without its conserved phenylalanine or tryptophan. The chain uses TRBV28 and TRBJ2-7, with 7 nucleotides matching TRBD1. The length of the CDR3 is 17 residues. Germline CDR1 and CDR2: MDHEN and SYDVKM. V shed 4 bases, J shed 3 bases, and the junction held 15 bases outside the gene matches. The CDR3 sequence is CASSSRTGPTPHYEQYL. CDR3 DNA sequence: TGTGCCAGCAGTTCTCGGACAGGACCTACACCTCACTACGAGCAGTACCTC.

In its sample, this clonotype was seen a few times. This rearrangement joins TRBV29-1 to TRBJ1-1; D is uncertain. V was clipped by 7 bases and J by 7 bases, with 16 bases between them. The CDR3 has 12 amino acids. CDR1 and CDR2 from the germline V gene are SQVTM and ANQGSEA. The CDR3 nucleotides read TGCAGCGGGACGGTAACGTCGGATGAAGCTTTCTTT. Protein: CSGTVTSDEAFF.

The CDR3 is CASSLGGQGAKNIQYF. CDR3 DNA sequence: TGTGCCAGCAGTTTAGGAGGACAGGGGGCCAAAAACATTCAGTACTTC. This chain joins TRBV28 and TRBJ2-4; TRBD1 aligns across 9 bases. The trim removed 2 bases at V and 1 base at J, leaving 3 bases unmatched. The germline CDR1 and CDR2 sequences are MDHEN and SYDVKM. The CDR3 is made up of 16 amino acids.

V is TRBV20-1 and J is TRBJ2-1, with D maybe TRBD2 (6 bases). Germline loops: CDR1 DFQATT, CDR2 SNEGSKA (reference sequence). V lost 2 bases, J lost 11 bases, and 10 bases lay in between. The CDR3 is made up of 11 amino acids. The DNA for the CDR3 is TGCAGTGCTAGATCCGGGACTCAGCAGTTCTTC. This codes for CSARSGTQQFF.

This clonotype was picked up a small number of times. The genes are TRBV20-1 and TRBJ2-1; 7 bases are shared with TRBD2. Unmatched junction bases numbered 6, after V lost 3 bases and J lost 4 bases. The CDR3 loop spans 14 amino acids. Germline CDR1 is DFQATT and CDR2 is SNEGSKA (reference sequence). The CDR3 DNA reads TGCAGTGCTAGGCGGCTAGCGGATTACAATGAGCAGTTCTTC. Translating gives CSARRLADYNEQFF.

In this sample, this clonotype turned up once. V usage is TRBV6-5 and J usage is TRBJ2-7; 11 bases fit TRBD1. CDR3 size: 14 residues. Germline CDR1 is MNHEY and CDR2 is SVGAGI. J was trimmed by 4 bases and V by 6 bases; bases with no gene match: 5. The CDR3 here is CASSTGDRGYEQYF. In DNA, the CDR3 is TGTGCCAGCAGCACGGGGGACAGGGGGTACGAGCAGTACTTC.